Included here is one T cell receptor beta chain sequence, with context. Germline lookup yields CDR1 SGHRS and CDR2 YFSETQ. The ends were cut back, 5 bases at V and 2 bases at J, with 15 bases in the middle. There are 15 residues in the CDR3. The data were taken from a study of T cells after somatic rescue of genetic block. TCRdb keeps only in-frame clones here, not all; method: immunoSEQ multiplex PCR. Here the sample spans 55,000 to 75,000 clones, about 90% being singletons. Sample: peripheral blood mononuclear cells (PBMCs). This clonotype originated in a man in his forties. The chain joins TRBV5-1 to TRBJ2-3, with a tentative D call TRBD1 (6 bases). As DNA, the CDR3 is TGCGCCAGCAGAGGGGACATTCTCATCACAGATACGCAGTATTTT. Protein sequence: CASRGDILITDTQYF.